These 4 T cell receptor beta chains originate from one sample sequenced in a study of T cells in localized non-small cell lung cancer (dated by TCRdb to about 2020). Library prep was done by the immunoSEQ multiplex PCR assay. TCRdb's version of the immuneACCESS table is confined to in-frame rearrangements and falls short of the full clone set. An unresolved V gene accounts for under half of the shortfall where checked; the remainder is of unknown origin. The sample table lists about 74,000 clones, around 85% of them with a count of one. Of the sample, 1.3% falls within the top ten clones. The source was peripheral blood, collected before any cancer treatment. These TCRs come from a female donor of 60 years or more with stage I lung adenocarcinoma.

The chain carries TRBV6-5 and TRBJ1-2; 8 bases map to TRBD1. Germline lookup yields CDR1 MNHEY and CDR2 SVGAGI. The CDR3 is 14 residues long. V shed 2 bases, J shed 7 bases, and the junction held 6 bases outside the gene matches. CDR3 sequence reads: CASSYRRGRGGYTF. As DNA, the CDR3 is TGTGCCAGCAGTTACCGCAGGGGGCGAGGTGGCTACACCTTC.

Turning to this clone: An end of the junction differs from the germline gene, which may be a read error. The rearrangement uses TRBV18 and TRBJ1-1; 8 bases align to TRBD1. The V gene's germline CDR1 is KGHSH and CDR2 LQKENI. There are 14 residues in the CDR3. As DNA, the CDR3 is TGTGCCAGCTCGCCACAGGGGGTAAACACTGAAGCTTTCTTT. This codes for CASSPQGVNTEAFF.

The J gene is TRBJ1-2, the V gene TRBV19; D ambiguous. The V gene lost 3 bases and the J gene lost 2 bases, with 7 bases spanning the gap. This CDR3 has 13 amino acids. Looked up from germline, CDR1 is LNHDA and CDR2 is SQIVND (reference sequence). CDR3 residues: CASSILQNYGYTF. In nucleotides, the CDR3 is TGTGCCAGTAGTATCCTACAGAACTATGGCTACACCTTC.

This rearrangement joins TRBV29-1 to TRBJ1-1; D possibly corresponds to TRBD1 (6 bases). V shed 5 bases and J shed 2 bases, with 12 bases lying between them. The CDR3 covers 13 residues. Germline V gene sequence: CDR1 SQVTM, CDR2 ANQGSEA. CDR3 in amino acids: CSVWTELNTEAFF. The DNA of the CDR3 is TGCAGCGTTTGGACAGAACTTAACACTGAAGCTTTCTTT.